These 8 T cell receptor beta chains share one sample of origin, sequenced in a study of Graves' ophthalmopathy and Graves' hyperthyroidism. Transcripts of RNA were the source for amplifying TCR beta CDR3 regions. An opening RT-PCR round employed HTBI primers and preceded a second-round multiplex PCR. TCRdb recomputed calls from the multiplex PCR reads with MiXCR, one row per CDR3 protein. The sample consists of 600,000 to 950,000 distinct CDR3 sequences, roughly two fifths of them appearing once. The sequenced sample was peripheral blood. The receptors were sampled from an adult man with Graves' ophthalmopathy.

This clonotype was seen more than once but under ten times. The genes are TRBV12-3 or TRBV12-4 and TRBJ2-7; D ambiguous. The CDR3 runs to 12 residues. The V end lost 9 bases, the J end lost 1 base, and 10 bases lay between the germline ends. The CDR3, as DNA: TGTGCCAGTCGGAGCAGGTCCTACGAGCAGTACTTC. The encoded protein is CASRSRSYEQYF.

The rearrangement links TRBV19 to TRBJ1-5; the match to TRBD1 covers 11 bases. CDR3 length: 16 amino acids. CDR1 is LNHDA, CDR2 SQIVND, per germline (reference sequence). J was trimmed by 4 bases and V by 5 bases; bases with no gene match: 7. CDR3 residues: CASSRWDRGINQPQHF. Written as DNA, the CDR3 is TGTGCCAGTAGTCGCTGGGACAGGGGGATAAATCAGCCCCAGCATTTT.

The CDR3 bases are TGCAGCGTTGAAGAGGGGGGGGGTGAAGCTTTCTTT. This encodes CSVEEGGGEAFF. The chain has TRBV29-1 and TRBJ1-1; tentative D call: TRBD1 (5 bases). There are 12 residues in the CDR3. Trimming shortened V by 0 bases and J by 7 bases, and 9 bases separated the two germline ends. Looked up from germline, CDR1 is SQVTM and CDR2 is ANQGSEA. Variable domain in full (rest from reference TRBV29-1 and TRBJ1-1): SAVISQKPSRDICQRGTSLTIQCQVDSQVTMMFWYRQQPGQSLTLIATANQGSEATYESGFVIDKFPISRPNLTFSTLTVSNMSPEDSSIYLCSVEEGGGEAFFGQGTRLTVV.

The V and J genes are TRBV19 and TRBJ1-1; D is undetermined. V was shortened by 8 bases and J by 1 base, with 14 bases between the two germline ends. The CDR3 runs to 14 residues. Per germline, CDR1 LNHDA and CDR2 SQIVND (reference sequence). The CDR3 sequence: CASGPQSKNTEAFF. The CDR3 DNA reads as TGTGCCAGTGGTCCCCAATCAAAGAACACTGAAGCTTTCTTT.

V gene TRBV7-9 combines with J gene TRBJ2-7; D is possibly TRBD1 or TRBD2 (5 bases each). The CDR3 has 16 residues. V lost 4 bases and J 7 bases, leaving 23 bases between the germline ends. Germline CDR1 is SEHNR and CDR2 is FQNEAQ (reference sequence). The CDR3 sequence is CASSSNDPGISGEQYF. As DNA, the CDR3 is TGTGCCAGCAGCTCGAATGATCCAGGGATCTCGGGGGAGCAGTACTTC.

About this clonotype itself: One end of the junction fails to match germline, which may point to a read error. This chain uses TRBV13 with TRBJ1-3; possible D gene TRBD1, 5 bases. This CDR3 comprises 14 residues. Per the germline V gene, CDR1 is PRHDT and CDR2 is FYEKMQ (reference sequence). The CDR3 sequence is CAGSIQGSGNTIYF. The CDR3 bases are TGTGCCGGCAGCATTCAGGGCTCTGGAAACACCATATATTTT.

This clonotype was counted ten times or more. The junction and the germline gene differ at one end; a read error may be behind it. V is TRBV7-7 and J is TRBJ2-5; 9 bases fit TRBD2. This CDR3 spans 14 amino acids. Germline V lookup: CDR1 SSHAT, CDR2 FNYEAQ (reference sequence). The CDR3 sequence is CASSLAGVQETQYF. In nucleotides, the CDR3 is TGTGCTAGCAGCTTAGCGGGGGTTCAAGAGACCCAGTACTTC.

As for this clonotype: Its ends do not fully match the called genes, so a read error is possible. V is TRBV5-5 and J is TRBJ1-1; 7 nucleotides line up with TRBD1. Germline assignment: CDR1 SGHKS and CDR2 YYEKEE (reference sequence). The CDR3 covers 17 residues. This CDR3 reads CASSLADRSNMNTETFF. The CDR3 nucleotides are TGCGCCAGCAGCTTGGCGGACAGGTCGAACATGAACACTGAAACTTTCTTT.